Following are 8 T cell receptor beta chains from one sample sequenced in a study of cytomegalovirus exposure and HLA in healthy donors. Data came from immunoSEQ multiplex PCR; TCRdb stores just in-frame clones and leaves some out. The sample holds 160,000 or so clones, about 89% seen once. Sequences were obtained from PBMCs. Receptor source: a man between 18 and 35 years old in good health and CMV-seropositive.

The chain couples TRBV5-4 to TRBJ1-2; 7 positions match TRBD1. Per the germline V gene, CDR1 is SGHNT and CDR2 is YYREEE (reference sequence). The CDR3 has 15 residues. The ends lost 4 bases at V and 4 bases at J; junction bases unmatched: 10. CDR3 protein: CASSPTGRQSYGYTF. In DNA, the CDR3 is TGTGCCAGCAGCCCGACAGGGCGACAGTCCTATGGCTACACCTTC.

The chain links TRBV7-9 to TRBJ2-3; TRBD1 agrees at 8 bases. Trimming at V came to 5 bases and at J to 2 bases, leaving 3 bases not matched to a gene. Germline V gene lookup returns CDR1 SEHNR and CDR2 FQNEAQ (reference sequence). This CDR3 has 14 residues. Written as DNA, the CDR3 is TGTGCCAGCAGCAGGACAGGGATCACAGATACGCAGTATTTT. Protein sequence: CASSRTGITDTQYF.

The chain couples TRBV4-2 to TRBJ2-2; tentative D call: TRBD1 (6 bases). The germline V gene encodes CDR1 LGHNA and CDR2 YNFKEQ. The CDR3 consists of 15 residues. V was clipped by 1 base and J by 4 bases, with 10 bases between them. This CDR3 is CASSQGGQPTGELFF. CDR3 coding DNA: TGTGCCAGCAGCCAAGGGGGACAACCCACCGGGGAGCTGTTTTTT.

CDR3 loop: CASSTGSPRVEQYF. Here the CDR3 DNA reads TGTGCCAGCAGTACAGGGTCCCCTCGGGTAGAGCAGTACTTC. The genes are TRBV7-3 and TRBJ2-7; tentatively, D is TRBD1 (6 bases). The V end lost 6 bases, the J end lost 7 bases, and 19 bases lay between the germline ends. Germline assignment: CDR1 SGHTA and CDR2 FQGTGA. The CDR3 sequence is 14 residues long.

This chain connects TRBV18 to TRBJ1-1, with D perhaps TRBD1 (6 bases). Germline V gene sequence: CDR1 KGHSH, CDR2 LQKENI. The V gene lost 6 bases and the J gene lost 5 bases, with 13 bases spanning the gap. The CDR3 spans 13 residues. The chain's CDR3 is CASSQSGATEAFF. The CDR3 DNA sequence: TGTGCCAGCTCCCAATCAGGGGCAACTGAAGCTTTCTTT.

V usage is TRBV7-6 and J usage is TRBJ2-7; TRBD1 is a possible D gene (6 bases). The ends were cut back, 0 bases at V and 0 bases at J, with 12 bases in the middle. The length of the CDR3 is 16 residues. Germline V lookup: CDR1 SGHVS, CDR2 FNYEAQ. The CDR3 here is CASSLAADRYSYEQYF. In nucleotides, the CDR3 is TGTGCCAGCAGCTTAGCCGCCGACAGGTACTCCTACGAGCAGTACTTC.

The chain couples TRBV5-1 to TRBJ2-1, with a tentative D call TRBD2 (7 bases). The CDR3 consists of 15 residues. Germline assignment: CDR1 SGHRS and CDR2 YFSETQ. V lost 6 bases to trimming and J lost 1 base, with 14 bases between them. This chain's CDR3 is CASNPQGGSYNEQFF. CDR3 sequence (DNA): TGCGCCAGCAACCCACAGGGAGGGTCCTACAATGAGCAGTTCTTC.

This chain connects TRBV6-5 to TRBJ2-1, with TRBD1 matching 7 bases. CDR1 and CDR2 from the germline V gene are MNHEY and SVGAGI. V lost 6 bases to trimming and J lost 5 bases; unmatched junction nucleotides: 4. CDR3 length: 13 amino acids. The CDR3, as DNA: TGTGCCAGCAGCGGGACAGCACACAATGAGCAGTTCTTC. The encoded protein is CASSGTAHNEQFF.